Detailed here is one T cell receptor beta chain. Its target is not known. The data derive from a study of T cell responses to AZD1222 COVID-19 vaccine. Study results and caveats: Two AZD1222 doses significantly raised spike-specific TCR breadth and depth over controls. Donors were largely white British and mainly female; clonal diversity was possibly underestimated.

CDR3 length equals 14 residues. Trimming left V 5 bases short and J 0 bases short, with 10 bases between. CDR1 is SGHNT, CDR2 YENEEA, per germline. Sequenced by immunoSEQ multiplex PCR; TCRdb stores in-frame clones only, minus some. The repertoire holds about 120,000 clones, about 89% seen once, with around 10% in the top ten. Sequencing used peripheral blood, obtained on day 0 of MenACWY control vaccination. This chain joins TRBV11-3 and TRBJ1-1, with D possibly being TRBD1 (5 bases). The TCR originated in an adult in good health. CDR3 loop: CASSPGTVNTEAFF. The CDR3 region has the DNA TGTGCCAGCAGCCCCGGGACGGTGAACACTGAAGCTTTCTTT.